This T cell receptor (beta chain) was found in a study of graft-versus-host responses after intestinal transplantation. Study observations and caveats: Allografts from individuals with graft-donor T cell macrochimerism displayed high graft-versus-host to host-versus-graft clonal ratios.

Clones were sequenced by immunoSEQ multiplex PCR, and TCRdb holds only the in-frame ones, with some missing. The top ten clones hold roughly 0.2% of a sample with around 110,000 clones, 75% to 95% of them seen once. Concerning this clone: Its antigen is unidentified.

This CDR3 comprises 16 residues. Trimming took 5 bases from V and 1 from J; bases not matched to a gene: 6. Germline V gene lookup returns CDR1 SGDLS and CDR2 YYNGEE. This specimen was unstimulated CD4+ T cells sorted from spleen or lymph node cells, taken before intestinal transplant. V and J are TRBV9 and TRBJ2-2; 9 bases agree with TRBD1. This receptor was taken from a human donor who received an intestinal transplant. This CDR3 is CASRPGQGMNTGELFF. DNA for the CDR3: TGTGCCAGCAGACCGGGACAGGGAATGAACACCGGGGAGCTGTTTTTT.